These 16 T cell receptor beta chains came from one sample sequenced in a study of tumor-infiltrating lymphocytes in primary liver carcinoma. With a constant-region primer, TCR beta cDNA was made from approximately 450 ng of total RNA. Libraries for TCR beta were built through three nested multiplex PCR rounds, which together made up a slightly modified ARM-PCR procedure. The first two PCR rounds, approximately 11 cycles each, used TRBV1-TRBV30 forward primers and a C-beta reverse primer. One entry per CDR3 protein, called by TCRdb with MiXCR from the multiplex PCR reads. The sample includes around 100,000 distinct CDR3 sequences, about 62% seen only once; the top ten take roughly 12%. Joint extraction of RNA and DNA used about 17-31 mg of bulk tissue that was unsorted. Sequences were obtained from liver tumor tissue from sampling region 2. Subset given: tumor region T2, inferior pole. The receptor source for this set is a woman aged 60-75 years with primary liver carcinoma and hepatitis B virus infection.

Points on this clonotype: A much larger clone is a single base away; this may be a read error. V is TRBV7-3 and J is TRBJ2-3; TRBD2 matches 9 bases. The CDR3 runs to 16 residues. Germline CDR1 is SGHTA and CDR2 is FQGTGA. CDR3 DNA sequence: TGTGCCAGCAGAGGGGGAATGGCGGGAGGGCTGGATACGCACTATTTT. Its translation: CASRGGMAGGLDTHYF. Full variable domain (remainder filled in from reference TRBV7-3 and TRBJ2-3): GAGVSQTPSNKVTEKGKYVELRCDPISGHTALYWYRQSLGQGPEFLIYFQGTGAADDSGLPNDRFFAVRPEGSVSTLKIQRTERGDSAVYLCASRGGMAGGLDTHYFGPGTRLTVL.

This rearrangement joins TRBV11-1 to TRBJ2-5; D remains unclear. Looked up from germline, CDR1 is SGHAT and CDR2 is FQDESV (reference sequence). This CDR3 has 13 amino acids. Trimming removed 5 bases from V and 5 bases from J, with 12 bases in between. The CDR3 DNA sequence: TGTGCCAGCAGCGAAGATCGATTGGAGACCCAGTACTTC. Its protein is CASSEDRLETQYF.

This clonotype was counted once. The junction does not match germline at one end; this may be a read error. The CDR3 sequence is CASSLDPKSPLDF. Here the CDR3 DNA reads TGCGCCAGCAGCTTAGATCCTAAATCACCCCTCGACTTT. The rearrangement uses TRBV11-2 and TRBJ1-6, with no clear D. This CDR3 is built from 13 residues. Germline V CDR1 and CDR2: SGHAT, FQNNGV.

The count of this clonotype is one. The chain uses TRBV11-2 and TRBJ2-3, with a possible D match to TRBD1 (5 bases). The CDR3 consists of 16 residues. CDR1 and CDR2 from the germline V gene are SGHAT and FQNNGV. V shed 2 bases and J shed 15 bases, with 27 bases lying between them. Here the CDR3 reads CASSLILVVDTDTYYF. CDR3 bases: TGTGCCAGCAGCTTAATATTGGTGGTGGACACAGATACGTATTATTTT.

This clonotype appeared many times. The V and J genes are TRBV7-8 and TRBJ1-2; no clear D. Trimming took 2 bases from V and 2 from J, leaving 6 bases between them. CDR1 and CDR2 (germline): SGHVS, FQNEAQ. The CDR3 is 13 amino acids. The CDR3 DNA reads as TGTGCCAGCAGCTTATTGGGGAACTATGGCTACACCTTC. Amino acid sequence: CASSLLGNYGYTF.

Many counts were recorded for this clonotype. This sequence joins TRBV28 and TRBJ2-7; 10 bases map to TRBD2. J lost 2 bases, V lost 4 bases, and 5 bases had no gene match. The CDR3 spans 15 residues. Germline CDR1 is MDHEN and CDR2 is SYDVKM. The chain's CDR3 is CASSSGLARTYEQYF. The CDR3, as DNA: TGTGCCAGCAGTTCGGGACTAGCGCGAACCTACGAGCAGTACTTC.

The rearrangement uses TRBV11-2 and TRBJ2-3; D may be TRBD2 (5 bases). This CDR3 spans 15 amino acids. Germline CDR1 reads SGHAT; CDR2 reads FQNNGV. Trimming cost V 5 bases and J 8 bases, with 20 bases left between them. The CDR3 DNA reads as TGTGCCAGCAGCCCTGGACTTGCGAGCCCAGTTACGCAGTATTTT. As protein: CASSPGLASPVTQYF. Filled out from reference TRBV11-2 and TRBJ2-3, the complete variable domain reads EAGVAQSPRYKIIEKRQSVAFWCNPISGHATLYWYQQILGQGPKLLIQFQNNGVVDDSQLPKDRFSAERLKGVDSTLKIQPAKLEDSAVYLCASSPGLASPVTQYFGPGTRLTVL.

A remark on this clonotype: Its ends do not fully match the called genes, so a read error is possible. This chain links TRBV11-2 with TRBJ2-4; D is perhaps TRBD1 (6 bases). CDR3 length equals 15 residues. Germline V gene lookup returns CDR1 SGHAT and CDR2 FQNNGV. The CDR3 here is CACSLDCWGRDIRYF. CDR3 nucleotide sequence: TGTGCCTGCAGCTTAGATTGTTGGGGGCGCGACATTCGGTACTTC.

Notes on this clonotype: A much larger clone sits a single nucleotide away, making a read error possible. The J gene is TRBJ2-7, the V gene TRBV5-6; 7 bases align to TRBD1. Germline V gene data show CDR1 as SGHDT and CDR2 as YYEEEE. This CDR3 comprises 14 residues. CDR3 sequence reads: CPSSLTGTSYEQYF. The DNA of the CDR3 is TGTCCCAGCAGCTTGACAGGGACCTCCTACGAGCAGTACTTC.

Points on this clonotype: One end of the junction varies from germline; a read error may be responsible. For the CDR3, the DNA is TGTGCCAGCAGTGAATTTGGGGGTCTCAGCTACAATGAGCAGAACTTC. It translates to CASSEFGGLSYNEQNF. The V gene is TRBV6-1, the J gene TRBJ2-1; D could derive from TRBD1 or TRBD2 (5 bases each). The CDR3 consists of 16 residues. The V gene's germline CDR1 is MNHNS and CDR2 SASEGT.

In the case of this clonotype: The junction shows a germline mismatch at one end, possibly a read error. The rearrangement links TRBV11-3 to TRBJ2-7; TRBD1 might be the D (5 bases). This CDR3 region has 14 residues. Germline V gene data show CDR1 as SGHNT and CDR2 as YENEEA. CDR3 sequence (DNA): TGTGCAAGCAGCTTAACGAAGGGGCCCTTCGAACAGTACTTC. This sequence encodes CASSLTKGPFEQYF.

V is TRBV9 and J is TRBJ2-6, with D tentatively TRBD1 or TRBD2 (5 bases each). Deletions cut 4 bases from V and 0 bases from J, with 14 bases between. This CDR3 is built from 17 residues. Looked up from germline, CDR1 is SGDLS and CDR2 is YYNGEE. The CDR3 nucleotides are TGTGCCAGCAGCACGGGGACCGGAGGCTCTGGGGCCAACGTCCTGACTTTC. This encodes CASSTGTGGSGANVLTF.

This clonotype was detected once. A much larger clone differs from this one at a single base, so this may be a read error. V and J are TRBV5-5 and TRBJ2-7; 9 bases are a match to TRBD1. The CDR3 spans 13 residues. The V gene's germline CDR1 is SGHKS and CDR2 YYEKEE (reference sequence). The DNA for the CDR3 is TGTGCCAGCAGCTACTCGACAGGGGGAGAGCATTACTTC. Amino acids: CASSYSTGGEHYF.

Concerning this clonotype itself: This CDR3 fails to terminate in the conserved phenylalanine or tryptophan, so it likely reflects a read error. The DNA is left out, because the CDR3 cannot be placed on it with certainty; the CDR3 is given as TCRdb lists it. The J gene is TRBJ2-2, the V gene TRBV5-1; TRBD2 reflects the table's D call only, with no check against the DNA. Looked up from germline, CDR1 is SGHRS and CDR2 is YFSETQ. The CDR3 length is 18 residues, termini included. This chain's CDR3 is CATQIAGQGTLNTGEPFV.

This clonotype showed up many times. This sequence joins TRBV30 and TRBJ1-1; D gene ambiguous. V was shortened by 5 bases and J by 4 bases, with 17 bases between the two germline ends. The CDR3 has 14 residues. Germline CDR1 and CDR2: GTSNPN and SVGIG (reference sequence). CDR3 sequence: CAWEISLGGTEAFF. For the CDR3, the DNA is TGTGCCTGGGAGATCAGCCTGGGCGGCACTGAAGCTTTCTTT.

The CDR3 coding sequence is TGTGCCAGCAGGCAGGGGGCGGTCACTGAAGCTTTCTTT. Its translation is CASRQGAVTEAFF. The chain has TRBV14 and TRBJ1-1, with TRBD1 matching over 8 bases. The CDR3 is 13 amino acids. With 6 bases clipped from V and 4 bases from J, the junction kept 4 bases outside the gene matches. Germline V gene sequence: CDR1 SGHDN, CDR2 FVKESK.